The following is a TCR beta chain sequence with its context. This record comes from a study of shared clonotypes between healthy human individuals. V shed 7 bases, J shed 8 bases, and the junction held 13 bases outside the gene matches. Germline values: CDR1 MNHEY, CDR2 SMNVEV (reference sequence). This CDR3 is built from 15 residues. The data were produced by immunoSEQ multiplex PCR, yet TCRdb's version contains in-frame clones alone and is incomplete. The repertoire holds 650,000 to 800,000 clones, with about 90% as singletons. The naive CD8 subset, CD45RO-negative cells positively selected for CCR7, excluded terminally differentiated effector memory CD45RA+ cells.

This clonotype originated in a man aged 30 to 45 in good health. The material sequenced was naive CD8+ T cells sorted from blood. This sequence joins TRBV27 and TRBJ2-2, with 7 bases lining up with TRBD2. The chain's CDR3 is CASTVDGTTRGELFF. In DNA form, the CDR3 reads TGTGCCAGCACCGTAGACGGGACTACGCGAGGGGAGCTGTTTTTT.